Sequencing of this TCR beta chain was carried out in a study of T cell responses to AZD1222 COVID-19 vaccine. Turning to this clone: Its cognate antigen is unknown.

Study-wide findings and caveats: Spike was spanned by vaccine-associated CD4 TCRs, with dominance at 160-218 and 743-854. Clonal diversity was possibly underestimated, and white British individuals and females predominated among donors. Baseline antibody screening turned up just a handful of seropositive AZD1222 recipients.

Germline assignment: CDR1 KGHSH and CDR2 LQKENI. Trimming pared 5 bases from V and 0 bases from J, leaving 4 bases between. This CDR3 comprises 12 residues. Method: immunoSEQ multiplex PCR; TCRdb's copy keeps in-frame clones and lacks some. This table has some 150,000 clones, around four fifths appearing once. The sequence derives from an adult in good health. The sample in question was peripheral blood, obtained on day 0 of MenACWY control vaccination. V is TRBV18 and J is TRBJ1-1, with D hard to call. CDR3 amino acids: CASSRVNTEAFF. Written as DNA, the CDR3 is TGTGCCAGCTCAAGGGTGAACACTGAAGCTTTCTTT.